This note documents a single T cell receptor (beta chain) sequence. The sample is drawn from a study of OX40 agonist ivuxolimab in advanced cancers. About the study: Dosing consisted of intravenous ivuxolimab at 0.01 to 10 mg/kg every 2 weeks. Around 40% of patients had received prior checkpoint inhibitor therapy.

Generated by immunoSEQ multiplex PCR, the TCRdb table keeps only in-frame clones and is missing some. This table has about 53,000 clones, 84% appearing once. Patients were ruled out by autoimmune disease history or systemic immunosuppression. With 1 base clipped from V and 5 bases from J, the junction kept 7 bases outside the gene matches. The CDR3 sequence is 16 residues long. Germline CDR1 is SGHNT and CDR2 is YENEEA. The source is an adult with an advanced solid tumor such as melanoma, head and neck, liver or kidney cancer. This material consisted of CD4+ or CD8+ T cells sorted from blood, taken in a trial of the OX40 agonist ivuxolimab. The gene calls are TRBV11-3 and TRBJ2-3; 9 bases match TRBD1. DNA of the CDR3: TGTGCCAGCAGCTTAGGTTTACAGGGGGCCGTAGATACGCAGTATTTT. It is translated as CASSLGLQGAVDTQYF.